This paragraph reports one T cell receptor (beta chain). Some clones are missing from TCRdb's copy, which holds only in-frame ones; the method was immunoSEQ multiplex PCR. There are approximately 10,000 clones in the sample; around three quarters occur only once, and more than 30% lies in the top ten. The data derive from a study of sequential checkpoint blockade in melanoma. Background on the study: Both treatment sequences were followed by maintenance nivolumab.

As for treatment: randomized to nivolumab then ipilimumab (arm A) or the reverse (arm B). The CDR3 runs to 13 residues. In germline, CDR1 is WSHSY, CDR2 SAAADI. V lost 6 bases, J lost 5 bases, and 3 bases stayed unmatched. Sequences were derived from CD8+ T cells sorted from blood (inferred from file names), sampled from a patient given nivolumab and ipilimumab in sequence. The rearrangement joins TRBV10-2 to TRBJ1-1; 10 bases match TRBD1. This receptor was identified in a human donor with melanoma. The CDR3, as DNA: TGCGCCAGCAGGGGGGACAGGGGTACTGAAGCTTTCTTT. Translated: CASRGDRGTEAFF.